This entry lists 27 T cell receptor beta chains sequenced from one sample in a study of PD-1 blockade in classical Hodgkin lymphoma. Every patient was affected by relapse after autologous stem cell transplantation, while exposure to brentuximab vedotin was not uniform. The table came from immunoSEQ multiplex PCR; TCRdb's copy has only in-frame clones and leaves some out. The sample yields some 12,000 clones, about 80% seen once. This specimen consisted of peripheral blood mononuclear cells (PBMCs), obtained before the second cycle of nivolumab. The receptors derive from a human donor with classical Hodgkin lymphoma.

This rearrangement joins TRBV18 to TRBJ1-1; D remains unclear. The V gene lost 2 bases and the J gene lost 5 bases, with 12 bases spanning the gap. The CDR3 consists of 14 residues. From germline, CDR1 is KGHSH and CDR2 LQKENI. The CDR3 nucleotides read TGTGCCAGCTCACCATACGGCGGAGGGACTGAAGCTTTCTTT. Protein product: CASSPYGGGTEAFF.

The chain joins TRBV7-3 to TRBJ2-1, with 7 bases identical to TRBD2. J was trimmed by 11 bases and V by 4 bases; bases with no gene match: 26. Germline V CDR1 and CDR2: SGHTA, FQGTGA. The CDR3 has 19 residues. The CDR3 DNA reads TGTGCCAGCAGCTCCCACAGGCCTAGCGGAGCTAATGGAGGGGTCAAGCAGTTCTTC. Translated, it gives CASSSHRPSGANGGVKQFF.

The chain carries TRBV7-9 and TRBJ1-2, with D perhaps TRBD1 (5 bases). The germline gives CDR1 SEHNR, CDR2 FQNEAQ (reference sequence). Trimming removed 2 bases from V and 8 bases from J, with 15 bases in between. The CDR3 loop spans 14 amino acids. The CDR3 nucleotides read TGTGCCAGCAGCTTAATGGGGCCGAGGGACGGCTACACCTTC. Translation: CASSLMGPRDGYTF.

This chain joins TRBV5-4 and TRBJ2-5; possible D gene TRBD1, 6 bases. Germline CDR1 SGHNT, CDR2 YYREEE (reference sequence). The CDR3 contains 14 residues. V lost 4 bases to trimming and J lost 4 bases, with 14 bases between them. The CDR3 DNA sequence: TGTGCCAGCAGCGATAGACAGGCCTCAGAGACCCAGTACTTC. Its translation: CASSDRQASETQYF.

The chain couples TRBV30 to TRBJ2-7; 14 positions match TRBD2. J lost 2 bases, V lost 2 bases, and 14 bases had no gene match. Per the germline V gene, CDR1 is GTSNPN and CDR2 is SVGIG (reference sequence). CDR3 size: 19 residues. CDR3 amino acids: CAWSTYLGTSGRWAYEQYF. CDR3 nucleotides: TGTGCCTGGAGTACATATTTAGGGACTAGCGGGAGATGGGCCTACGAGCAGTACTTC.

This clone occurred a few times. The rearrangement joins TRBV18 to TRBJ2-7, with 8 bases lining up with TRBD1. Germline-derived CDR1 and CDR2 are KGHSH and LQKENI. The trim removed 3 bases at V and 2 bases at J, leaving 3 bases unmatched. This CDR3 is 14 amino acids long. The CDR3 protein is CASSPRTGTYEQYF. CDR3 coding DNA: TGTGCCAGCTCACCTAGGACAGGGACCTACGAGCAGTACTTC.

This clone was recorded a few times. V gene TRBV2 combines with J gene TRBJ2-3; no reliable D call. Trimming shortened V by 9 bases and J by 1 base, and 14 bases separated the two germline ends. Germline V CDR1 and CDR2: SNHLY, FYNNEI. This CDR3 comprises 14 residues. In DNA form, the CDR3 reads TGTGCCAGTAAGCAAGTCCGGGGCACAGATACGCAGTATTTT. Translating it yields CASKQVRGTDTQYF. The variable domain in full, with the rest retrieved from reference TRBV2 and TRBJ2-3, is EPEVTQTPSHQVTQMGQEVILRCVPISNHLYFYWYRQILGQKVEFLVSFYNNEISEKSEIFDDQFSVERPDGSNFTLKIRSTKLEDSAMYFCASKQVRGTDTQYFGPGTRLTVL.

V is TRBV5-1 and J is TRBJ2-3, with D unclear. V lost 0 bases to trimming and J lost 2 bases, with 7 bases between them. The CDR3 runs to 14 residues. Germline V gene lookup returns CDR1 SGHRS and CDR2 YFSETQ. CDR3 coding DNA: TGCGCCAGCAGCTTGGCTGGATTCACAGATACGCAGTATTTT. It is translated as CASSLAGFTDTQYF.

The chain recombines TRBV9 with TRBJ1-6; D is unclear. V was shortened by 2 bases and J by 7 bases, with 10 bases between the two germline ends. CDR1 SGDLS and CDR2 YYNGEE come from the germline V gene. The CDR3 consists of 14 residues. The CDR3 protein is CASSVGLDNSPLHF. Here the CDR3 DNA reads TGTGCCAGCAGCGTCGGACTGGACAATTCACCCCTCCACTTT.

This chain connects TRBV5-1 to TRBJ2-1; 15 bases match TRBD2. There are 14 residues in the CDR3. CDR1 and CDR2 (germline): SGHRS, YFSETQ. Trimming at V came to 4 bases and at J to 15 bases, leaving 8 bases not matched to a gene. CDR3 DNA sequence: TGCGCCAGCAGCCTCTGGACTAGCGGGGGGGCGTGGTTCTTC. This encodes CASSLWTSGGAWFF.

The chain couples TRBV5-1 to TRBJ2-1, with D possibly matching TRBD1 (5 bases). The V end was cut by 0 bases, the J end by 1 base, with 11 bases between. Germline V gives CDR1 SGHRS, CDR2 YFSETQ. This CDR3 comprises 16 residues. The CDR3 region is CASSLAQGDSYNEQFF. DNA for the CDR3: TGCGCCAGCAGCTTGGCGCAGGGTGATTCCTACAATGAGCAGTTCTTC.

The gene calls are TRBV5-1 and TRBJ2-3; 7 nucleotides match TRBD1. The germline V gene encodes CDR1 SGHRS and CDR2 YFSETQ. J gave up 6 bases and V 8 bases, and 12 bases lay outside the gene matches. The CDR3 has 14 amino acids. CDR3 coding DNA: TGCGCCAGTTCGGGGACAGCCGCTTTCGATACGCAGTATTTT. It specifies CASSGTAAFDTQYF.

This CDR3 is CATSREGTGARQPQHF. CDR3 sequence (DNA): TGTGCCACCAGCAGAGAAGGGACAGGGGCTCGGCAGCCCCAGCATTTT. V is TRBV15 and J is TRBJ1-5; TRBD1 matches at 10 bases. V shed 0 bases, J shed 7 bases, and the junction held 6 bases outside the gene matches. The CDR3 totals 16 residues. Germline V lookup: CDR1 LNHNV, CDR2 YYDKDF (reference sequence).

The rearrangement uses TRBV7-3 and TRBJ2-1; 11 bases are shared with TRBD2. The ends lost 5 bases at V and 7 bases at J; junction bases unmatched: 7. Germline values: CDR1 SGHTA, CDR2 FQGTGA. This CDR3 is built from 15 residues. CDR3 protein: CASSTLAGGRNEQFF. The CDR3 DNA sequence: TGTGCCAGCAGCACCCTAGCGGGAGGCCGTAATGAGCAGTTCTTC.

The genes are TRBV5-1 and TRBJ1-4; TRBD1 aligns across 7 bases. This CDR3 region has 15 residues. With 0 bases clipped from V and 4 bases from J, the junction kept 3 bases outside the gene matches. Germline lookup yields CDR1 SGHRS and CDR2 YFSETQ. CDR3 bases: TGCGCCAGCAGCTTGGGACAGGGATTTAATGAAAAACTGTTTTTT. It is translated as CASSLGQGFNEKLFF.

In this sample, this clone turned up once. The genes are TRBV7-9 and TRBJ2-7; TRBD1 matches at 7 bases. The germline V gene has CDR1 SEHNR and CDR2 FQNEAQ (reference sequence). V was pared by 5 bases and J by 1 base, with 5 bases of the junction left unmatched. The CDR3 contains 14 residues. CDR3 region: CASSPGTVSYEQYF. CDR3 bases: TGTGCCAGCAGCCCCGGGACAGTATCCTACGAGCAGTACTTC.

The chain links TRBV27 to TRBJ2-7, with D possibly being TRBD2 (6 bases). The CDR3 length is 13 residues. Trimming stripped 7 bases from V and 5 bases from J, with 15 bases between. Germline V gene data show CDR1 as MNHEY and CDR2 as SMNVEV (reference sequence). The CDR3 region has the DNA TGTGCCAGCAAGAGACTAGGGGCAGACGAGCAGTACTTC. It encodes CASKRLGADEQYF.

The chain recombines TRBV5-1 with TRBJ2-7, with TRBD1 matching over 11 bases. Trimming cost V 7 bases and J 3 bases; bases outside gene matches: 6. CDR1 SGHRS and CDR2 YFSETQ come from the germline V gene. The CDR3 is made up of 14 amino acids. In DNA form, the CDR3 reads TGCGCCAGCCGTCCGGGGACAGGGGGCTACGAGCAGTACTTC. Its translation is CASRPGTGGYEQYF.

There are a few counts of this clone. The rearrangement uses TRBV7-2 and TRBJ2-1, with 8 nucleotides matching TRBD2. There are 15 residues in the CDR3. Per germline, CDR1 SGHTA and CDR2 FQGNSA. V dropped 5 bases and J dropped 8; count of bases not matched to a gene: 11. The CDR3 DNA is TGTGCCAGCAGCCAAACTAGCGGTCCTTGGGATGAGCAGTTCTTC. Amino acids: CASSQTSGPWDEQFF.

The gene calls are TRBV4-3 and TRBJ2-3, with TRBD2 matching over 11 bases. The CDR3 length is 20 residues. Germline values: CDR1 LGHNA, CDR2 YSLEER. Trimming cost V 4 bases and J 0 bases; bases outside gene matches: 15. This chain's CDR3 is CASSLSQGSGGASSTDTQYF. The CDR3 region has the DNA TGCGCCAGCAGCCTTTCGCAAGGTAGCGGGGGGGCCTCGAGCACAGATACGCAGTATTTT.

This clone was found once. J is TRBJ2-1 and V is TRBV12-5; D may be TRBD2 (5 bases). Germline loops: CDR1 LGHNT, CDR2 FRNRAP. V shed 7 bases and J shed 3 bases, with 10 bases lying between them. The CDR3 covers 13 residues. CDR3 bases: TGTGCTAGTGCCCAAGAGGGCTACAATGAGCAGTTCTTC. Its translation is CASAQEGYNEQFF.

The J gene is TRBJ2-7, the V gene TRBV27; tentatively, D is TRBD2 (6 bases). Germline lookup yields CDR1 MNHEY and CDR2 SMNVEV (reference sequence). The V end lost 5 bases, the J end lost 3 bases, and 11 bases lay between the germline ends. The CDR3 covers 13 residues. The CDR3: CASSPGGLYEQYF. The CDR3 DNA reads as TGTGCCAGCAGTCCCGGGGGTCTCTACGAGCAGTACTTC.

The V gene is TRBV28, the J gene TRBJ1-4, with a tentative D call TRBD1 (5 bases). This CDR3 contains 14 residues. The V and J ends lost 6 bases and 2 bases respectively, with 10 bases between them. Per germline, CDR1 MDHEN and CDR2 SYDVKM. The CDR3 DNA sequence: TGTGCCAGCAGCTACGGGGGGACTAATGAAAAACTGTTTTTT. This gives the protein CASSYGGTNEKLFF.

The rearrangement links TRBV4-3 to TRBJ2-2, with 9 bases fitting TRBD2. Per germline, CDR1 LGHNA and CDR2 YSLEER. The CDR3 spans 17 residues. Losses at the gene ends were 2 bases for V and 5 bases for J; bases not matched to a gene: 9. The CDR3 loop reads CASSQWARGGWTGELFF. The CDR3 coding sequence is TGCGCCAGCAGCCAATGGGCGCGGGGGGGTTGGACCGGGGAGCTGTTTTTT.

This clone was counted only a few times. The chain carries TRBV7-9 and TRBJ1-1; D uncertain. Trimming shortened V by 4 bases and J by 6 bases, and 9 bases separated the two germline ends. CDR1 and CDR2 (germline): SEHNR, FQNEAQ (reference sequence). The CDR3 consists of 12 residues. CDR3 sequence: CASSYNAAEAFF. The CDR3 DNA sequence: TGTGCCAGCAGCTATAATGCAGCTGAAGCTTTCTTT.

This chain connects TRBV5-4 to TRBJ1-2; tentatively, D is TRBD1 (5 bases). CDR3 length: 13 amino acids. The germline V and J ends were trimmed by 0 bases and 5 bases, with 8 bases remaining between them. The V gene's germline CDR1 is SGHNT and CDR2 YYREEE (reference sequence). Here the CDR3 DNA reads TGTGCCAGCAGCTTGGCAGGGATATATGGCTACACCTTC. It translates to CASSLAGIYGYTF.

CDR3 sequence reads: CAIIPQAPNEQFF. The DNA for the CDR3 is TGTGCCATCATCCCCCAGGCCCCCAATGAGCAGTTCTTC. This chain uses TRBV10-3 with TRBJ2-1; D is ambiguous. V was cut by 7 bases and J by 6 bases, with 13 bases left in between. The CDR3 spans 13 residues. Germline V gene lookup returns CDR1 ENHRY and CDR2 SYGVKD.